These 26 T cell receptor beta chains came from one sample sequenced in a study of vaccination effects on CD4 cells after COVID-19. These receptors have no identified antigens. CD4+ T cells were isolated after 10 days of culture. PCR showed that the person got SARS-CoV-2 infection at some point between March and December 2020. Two doses of either BNT162b2 or mRNA-1273 were given to each participant. Using immunoSEQ multiplex PCR, the repertoire was profiled, and TCRdb retains in-frame clones only, with some absent. The table lists some 50,000 clones, about 70% of them singletons. Sequences were derived from CD4+ T cells from PBMCs cultured without peptide, sampled after COVID-19 vaccination. Every receptor here comes from a human donor who had a prior SARS-CoV-2 infection.

This chain links TRBV3-1 (or the pseudogene TRBV3-2) with TRBJ2-5; the D gene is possibly TRBD2 (7 bases). Germline CDR1 LGHDT, CDR2 YNNKEL (reference sequence). The CDR3 is 16 amino acids. The V gene lost 5 bases and the J gene lost 4 bases, with 20 bases spanning the gap. As DNA, the CDR3 is TGTGCCAGCAGCAATAAGAGGGGGGGGATTGTAGAGACCCAGTACTTC. Amino acid sequence: CASSNKRGGIVETQYF.

The chain recombines TRBV9 with TRBJ1-3; the D gene is possibly TRBD1 (6 bases). CDR3 size: 14 residues. Trimming removed 3 bases from V and 7 bases from J, with 14 bases in between. Looked up from germline, CDR1 is SGDLS and CDR2 is YYNGEE. CDR3 region: CASSAQMGANTIYF. In DNA form, the CDR3 reads TGTGCCAGCAGCGCGCAAATGGGGGCGAACACCATATATTTT. Using reference TRBV9 and TRBJ1-3 for the parts outside the CDR3, the full variable domain is DSGVTQTPKHLITATGQRVTLRCSPRSGDLSVYWYQQSLDQGLQFLIQYYNGEERAKGNILERFSAQQFPDLHSELNLSSLELGDSALYFCASSAQMGANTIYFGEGSWLTVV.

The V gene is TRBV2, the J gene TRBJ2-4; 8 bases match TRBD1. J was trimmed by 9 bases and V by 1 base; bases with no gene match: 5. CDR1 is SNHLY, CDR2 FYNNEI, per germline. The CDR3 contains 14 residues. CDR3 in DNA: TGTGCCAGCAGTGAAGGGACAGGGCCATCCATTCAGTACTTC. Amino acid sequence: CASSEGTGPSIQYF. The full variable domain, its missing parts supplied by reference TRBV2 and TRBJ2-4, is EPEVTQTPSHQVTQMGQEVILRCVPISNHLYFYWYRQILGQKVEFLVSFYNNEISEKSEIFDDQFSVERPDGSNFTLKIRSTKLEDSAMYFCASSEGTGPSIQYFGAGTRLSVL.

The gene calls are TRBV4-2 and TRBJ2-5; D may match TRBD1 or TRBD2 (5 bases each). Germline V gene data show CDR1 as LGHNA and CDR2 as YNFKEQ. The V and J ends lost 4 bases and 5 bases respectively, with 11 bases between them. This CDR3 spans 13 amino acids. The CDR3 spells CASSLGADETQYF. The CDR3 DNA is TGTGCCAGCAGCCTCGGGGCCGACGAGACCCAGTACTTC.

The chain is built from TRBV9 and TRBJ2-1, with D perhaps being TRBD1 or TRBD2 (5 bases each). Germline lookup yields CDR1 SGDLS and CDR2 YYNGEE. This CDR3 comprises 12 residues. With 3 bases removed from V and 15 bases from J, the gap between germline ends came to 16 bases. For the CDR3, the DNA is TGTGCCAGCAGCGGTGGGACGGGTTCGTGGTTCTTC. Its protein is CASSGGTGSWFF.

V gene TRBV7-9 combines with J gene TRBJ2-7; 9 nucleotides line up with TRBD2. Germline V gene sequence: CDR1 SEHNR, CDR2 FQNEAQ (reference sequence). V shed 1 base, J shed 6 bases, and the junction held 10 bases outside the gene matches. This CDR3 comprises 16 residues. The CDR3 region has the DNA TGTGCCAGCAGCTTAGTAGCCGCGGGAGGGCCGCTCGAGCAGTACTTC. It codes for CASSLVAAGGPLEQYF.

CDR3 DNA: TGTGCCAGCTCACCAGCGTTATGGGGCGCGTACGAGCAGTACTTC. The encoded protein is CASSPALWGAYEQYF. The rearrangement joins TRBV18 to TRBJ2-7; the D gene is possibly TRBD1 (5 bases). Trimming cost V 2 bases and J 4 bases, with 15 bases left between them. CDR3 length: 15 amino acids. CDR1 KGHSH and CDR2 LQKENI come from the germline V gene.

The gene calls are TRBV15 and TRBJ2-3, with TRBD1 matching 7 bases. The CDR3 runs to 17 residues. Looked up from germline, CDR1 is LNHNV and CDR2 is YYDKDF (reference sequence). V lost 2 bases to trimming and J lost 2 bases; unmatched junction nucleotides: 10. CDR3 nucleotides: TGTGCCACCAGCAGACTCCTAACAGGGGCGGTCACAGATACGCAGTATTTT. Protein product: CATSRLLTGAVTDTQYF.

The CDR3 DNA reads TGTGCCAGCAGCCGCACTCCATGGATACCTCTGGAACATACGCAGTATTTT. Translated: CASSRTPWIPLEHTQYF. The gene calls are TRBV6-2 or TRBV6-3 and TRBJ2-3; D is ambiguous. The germline V and J ends were trimmed by 6 bases and 7 bases, with 26 bases remaining between them. The CDR3 consists of 17 residues. Germline V CDR1 and CDR2: MNHEY, SVGEGT.

The chain carries TRBV7-2 and TRBJ1-1; TRBD1 might be the D (5 bases). V lost 2 bases, J lost 4 bases, and 8 bases lay in between. The germline gives CDR1 SGHTA, CDR2 FQGNSA. CDR3 length: 13 residues. The CDR3 here is CASSLRGPTEAFF. CDR3 coding DNA: TGTGCCAGCAGCTTAAGGGGACCCACTGAAGCTTTCTTT. Together with reference TRBV7-2 and TRBJ1-1, the CDR3 gives the full variable domain: GAGVSQSPSNKVTEKGKDVELRCDPISGHTALYWYRQSLGQGLEFLIYFQGNSAPDKSGLPSDRFSAERTGGSVSTLTIQRTQQEDSAVYLCASSLRGPTEAFFGQGTRLTVV.

The rearrangement joins TRBV9 to TRBJ1-1, with 9 bases that match TRBD1. V shed 3 bases and J 5 bases; nucleotides not matched to a gene: 5. CDR1 is SGDLS, CDR2 YYNGEE, per germline. This CDR3 has 14 amino acids. The CDR3 DNA is TGTGCCAGCAGCGAGGGGACAGGGACTACTGAAGCTTTCTTT. The encoded protein is CASSEGTGTTEAFF. Full variable domain (rest looked up from reference TRBV9 and TRBJ1-1): DSGVTQTPKHLITATGQRVTLRCSPRSGDLSVYWYQQSLDQGLQFLIQYYNGEERAKGNILERFSAQQFPDLHSELNLSSLELGDSALYFCASSEGTGTTEAFFGQGTRLTVV.

The chain employs TRBV9 and TRBJ1-1; D perhaps matches TRBD1 (5 bases). The CDR3 is made up of 14 amino acids. V lost 0 bases and J 11 bases, leaving 17 bases between the germline ends. In germline, CDR1 is SGDLS, CDR2 YYNGEE. The CDR3 DNA reads TGTGCCAGCAGCGTAGGACAGTCAATGGTTGCGGCTTTCTTT. It encodes CASSVGQSMVAAFF. The whole variable domain, remainder taken from reference TRBV9 and TRBJ1-1, is DSGVTQTPKHLITATGQRVTLRCSPRSGDLSVYWYQQSLDQGLQFLIQYYNGEERAKGNILERFSAQQFPDLHSELNLSSLELGDSALYFCASSVGQSMVAAFFGQGTRLTVV.

The chain joins TRBV2 to TRBJ1-5, with 7 bases identical to TRBD1. The CDR3 sequence is 16 residues long. The V and J ends lost 6 bases and 4 bases, in that order; junction bases with no gene match: 12. Germline V gene data show CDR1 as SNHLY and CDR2 as FYNNEI. Here the CDR3 reads CASRDSPGTANQPQHF. CDR3 DNA: TGTGCCAGCAGGGACTCCCCCGGGACAGCAAATCAGCCCCAGCATTTT.

The CDR3 loop reads CASSQDPTLGYTF. The CDR3 nucleotides are TGCGCCAGCAGCCAAGATCCGACTCTTGGCTACACCTTC. The chain carries TRBV4-1 and TRBJ1-2; no clear D. Trimming left V 0 bases short and J 7 bases short, with 9 bases between. The CDR3 is 13 residues long. Germline V CDR1 and CDR2: MGHRA, YSYEKL.

V is TRBV6-5 and J is TRBJ2-7, with a tentative D call TRBD2 (5 bases). The germline gives CDR1 MNHEY, CDR2 SVGAGI. This CDR3 has 14 residues. V lost 1 base and J lost 4, with 11 bases in between. For the CDR3, the DNA is TGTGCCAGCAGTTACTACGGGGTCGGGTACGAGCAGTACTTC. As protein: CASSYYGVGYEQYF.

The chain has TRBV7-2 and TRBJ2-7; TRBD2 matches 7 bases. With 5 bases clipped from V and 7 bases from J, the junction kept 8 bases outside the gene matches. The CDR3 totals 13 residues. Germline CDR1 is SGHTA and CDR2 is FQGNSA. CDR3 in amino acids: CASSLRDYGEQYF. Here the CDR3 DNA reads TGTGCCAGCAGCCTCCGGGACTACGGAGAGCAGTACTTC. Combining the CDR3 with reference TRBV7-2 and TRBJ2-7 gives the whole variable domain GAGVSQSPSNKVTEKGKDVELRCDPISGHTALYWYRQSLGQGLEFLIYFQGNSAPDKSGLPSDRFSAERTGGSVSTLTIQRTQQEDSAVYLCASSLRDYGEQYFGPGTRLTVT.

CDR3 sequence: CASSRRTAYSNQPQHF. CDR3 coding DNA: TGTGCCAGCAGCCGTCGGACAGCCTATAGCAATCAGCCCCAGCATTTT. This chain uses TRBV5-6 with TRBJ1-5; D perhaps matches TRBD1 (6 bases). The CDR3 runs 16 residues. V gave up 4 bases and J gave up 0 bases, with 14 bases separating them. Germline V gene data show CDR1 as SGHDT and CDR2 as YYEEEE.

The rearrangement joins TRBV6-6 to TRBJ2-7, with D perhaps being TRBD1 or TRBD2 (5 bases each). Germline CDR1 reads MNHNY; CDR2 reads SVGAGI (reference sequence). Trimming removed 7 bases from V and 2 bases from J, with 21 bases in between. This CDR3 has 16 amino acids. DNA of the CDR3: TGTGCCAGCAATAGAGGGGCCAGCTCCTCTCCCTACGAGCAGTACTTC. Residues: CASNRGASSSPYEQYF.

The chain is built from TRBV28 and TRBJ2-3, with 9 bases aligning to TRBD2. The CDR3 runs 15 residues. Trimming at V came to 5 bases and at J to 3 bases, leaving 6 bases not matched to a gene. CDR1 and CDR2 (germline): MDHEN, SYDVKM. The CDR3: CASSGRGGRTDTQYF. The CDR3 DNA is TGTGCCAGCAGTGGGCGGGGGGGCCGGACAGATACGCAGTATTTT.

The gene calls are TRBV7-2 and TRBJ1-4, with 8 bases identical to TRBD1. The CDR3 contains 16 residues. Germline CDR1 SGHTA, CDR2 FQGNSA. With 1 base clipped from V and 8 bases from J, the junction kept 9 bases outside the gene matches. CDR3 sequence (DNA): TGTGCCAGCAGCTTAGGACAGGGGTGGGGGGACGAAAAACTGTTTTTT. The encoded protein is CASSLGQGWGDEKLFF.

The chain carries TRBV6-5 and TRBJ2-1, with TRBD1 matching 9 bases. With 6 bases clipped from V and 7 bases from J, the junction kept 10 bases outside the gene matches. The CDR3 contains 15 residues. Germline V lookup: CDR1 MNHEY, CDR2 SVGAGI. The CDR3 coding sequence is TGTGCCAGCAGAGGGGGACAGGGTAACAGGAATGAGCAGTTCTTC. Its protein product is CASRGGQGNRNEQFF.

V and J are TRBV6-5 and TRBJ2-1; 9 positions match TRBD1. The CDR3 length is 13 residues. Per germline, CDR1 MNHEY and CDR2 SVGAGI. Germline trimming cut 6 bases from V and 8 bases from J; bases unmatched to any gene: 5. The CDR3 DNA follows: TGTGCCAGCAGAAGGACAGGGGACGATGAGCAGTTCTTC. Protein: CASRRTGDDEQFF.

The gene calls are TRBV5-1 and TRBJ2-5, with D uncertain. The ends were cut back, 0 bases at V and 0 bases at J, with 6 bases in the middle. Per the germline V gene, CDR1 is SGHRS and CDR2 is YFSETQ. This CDR3 region has 14 residues. The CDR3 is CASSLDVYQETQYF. CDR3 bases: TGCGCCAGCAGCTTGGATGTCTACCAAGAGACCCAGTACTTC.

V usage is TRBV15 and J usage is TRBJ1-4; 7 nucleotides agree with TRBD1. V was pared by 7 bases and J by 1 base, with 3 bases of the junction left unmatched. The CDR3 loop spans 14 amino acids. Per the germline V gene, CDR1 is LNHNV and CDR2 is YYDKDF (reference sequence). In DNA form, the CDR3 reads TGTGCCACCACCCAGGGGGGAACTAATGAAAAACTGTTTTTT. Translated: CATTQGGTNEKLFF. Supplemented by reference TRBV15 and TRBJ1-4, the full variable domain reads DAMVIQNPRYQVTQFGKPVTLSCSQTLNHNVMYWYQQKSSQAPKLLFHYYDKDFNNEADTPDNFQSRRPNTSFCFLDIRSPGLGDTAMYLCATTQGGTNEKLFFGSGTQLSVL.

The chain combines TRBV29-1 with TRBJ1-2, with unresolved D. The CDR3 consists of 12 residues. The germline CDR1 and CDR2 sequences are SQVTM and ANQGSEA. V lost 7 bases, J lost 4 bases, and 13 bases lay in between. CDR3 protein: CSALRELYGYTF. The CDR3 nucleotides read TGCAGCGCCCTCCGGGAGCTCTATGGCTACACCTTC.

This clone was seen only a few times. This chain links TRBV5-6 with TRBJ2-3; D is uncertain. The germline V gene has CDR1 SGHDT and CDR2 YYEEEE. The ends were cut back, 0 bases at V and 1 base at J, with 3 bases in the middle. This CDR3 spans 13 amino acids. The CDR3 DNA follows: TGTGCCAGCAGCTTGGATCGCACAGATACGCAGTATTTT. Its protein is CASSLDRTDTQYF.